One and the same sample provided the 4 T cell receptor beta chains below, sequenced in a study of human T cells and chemical hapten exposure. MiXCR was run by TCRdb on the RACE reads, yielding one entry per CDR3 protein. The table lists around 100,000 distinct CDR3 sequences, 11% of them singletons. Time point noted: patch test 2, 6 weeks after DPC sensitization. As to treatment: therapeutic diphenylcyclopropenone sensitization with weekly scalp DPC. Here the sequenced sample was whole blood, taken in connection with sensitization to the hapten diphenylcyclopropenone (DPC). The receptors here all came from a woman in her thirties or forties with alopecia areata. Some clones in this sample may be carry-over from other donors' samples.

V gene TRBV5-4 combines with J gene TRBJ2-5; TRBD2 might be the D (5 bases). Germline V gene lookup returns CDR1 SGHNT and CDR2 YYREEE (reference sequence). CDR3 length equals 13 residues. V was shortened by 7 bases and J by 0 bases, with 10 bases between the two germline ends. CDR3: CASGADYQETQYF. The CDR3 DNA follows: TGTGCCAGCGGCGCGGACTACCAAGAGACCCAGTACTTC.

The gene calls are TRBV7-2 and TRBJ2-1, with a tentative D call TRBD1 (5 bases). From germline, CDR1 is SGHTA and CDR2 FQGNSA. V lost 2 bases and J 7 bases, leaving 12 bases between the germline ends. The CDR3 extends over 14 amino acids. The CDR3 region is CASSLYQGSNEQFF. In nucleotides, the CDR3 is TGTGCCAGCAGCTTATATCAGGGTAGTAATGAGCAGTTCTTC.

The V and J genes are TRBV2 and TRBJ1-1, with D perhaps TRBD1 (5 bases). This CDR3 is built from 16 residues. The V gene lost 5 bases and the J gene lost 1 base, with 17 bases spanning the gap. Per germline, CDR1 SNHLY and CDR2 FYNNEI. The CDR3 coding sequence is TGTGCCAGCAGTAGGGGTACAGAGATTAGGAACACTGAAGCTTTCTTT. Translation gives CASSRGTEIRNTEAFF. The whole variable domain, filled in from reference TRBV2 and TRBJ1-1, reads EPEVTQTPSHQVTQMGQEVILRCVPISNHLYFYWYRQILGQKVEFLVSFYNNEISEKSEIFDDQFSVERPDGSNFTLKIRSTKLEDSAMYFCASSRGTEIRNTEAFFGQGTRLTVV.

The table lists this clonotype with a few counts. The rearrangement joins TRBV7-6 to TRBJ2-7, with TRBD2 matching over 7 bases. V lost 4 bases, J lost 5 bases, and 11 bases stayed unmatched. The length of the CDR3 is 15 residues. CDR1 SGHVS and CDR2 FNYEAQ come from the germline V gene. The CDR3 DNA follows: TGTGCCAGCAGCTCCTCCGGGGCGGGGACTAACGAGCAGTACTTC. This gives the protein CASSSSGAGTNEQYF.